The 5 T cell receptor beta chains given below trace back to one sample, sequenced in a study of Tregs in tolerant kidney transplant recipients. Profiled with immunoSEQ multiplex PCR; TCRdb holds only in-frame clones, not every one. There are 20,000 to 30,000 clones in the sample, with 3.5% to 4.5% held by the top ten. Recipients received nonmyeloablative bone marrow transplants from related graft donors, with transient mixed chimerism. The input for sequencing was CD4+ T cells from blood (PBMCs), taken 6 months after the transplant. The receptors were gathered from a human patient who received a combined kidney and bone marrow transplant. Some T cells could come from the graft donor.

The CDR3 DNA, read in part, is TGCGCCAGCAGCCCCGAGGGGGCCACTAACTATGGC. Its protein product is CASSPEGATNYG. In full, the CDR3 reads CASSPEGATNYGYTF. The genes are TRBV5-1 and TRBJ1-2; 7 bases line up with TRBD1. The CDR3 is cut off 3 residues early in the read; its end comes from the germline J gene. CDR3 length equals 15 residues. Germline values: CDR1 SGHRS, CDR2 YFSETQ. The V gene end was trimmed by 4 bases and the J gene end by 0 bases; junction bases not matched to a gene: 6.

Notes on this clone: The read stops 3 residues short of the end of the CDR3; the missing end is completed from the germline J gene. The J gene is TRBJ1-6, the V gene TRBV4-1; D gene uncertain. This CDR3 has 17 residues. The ends were cut back, 3 bases at V and 0 bases at J, with 12 bases in the middle. CDR1 is MGHRA and CDR2 is YSYEKL in the germline V gene. CDR3 bases read: TGCGCCAGCAGCCACCTGACATCGAGCTCCTATAATTCACCC. It codes for CASSHLTSSSYNSP. The CDR3 as a whole reads CASSHLTSSSYNSPLHF.

As for this clone: With the read ending 3 residues before the CDR3 end, the germline J gene is used to fill in that end. This sequence joins TRBV10-3 and TRBJ2-1, with a possible D match to TRBD2 (6 bases). V lost 6 bases and J lost 0, with 12 bases in between. The CDR3 spans 15 residues. Looked up from germline, CDR1 is ENHRY and CDR2 is SYGVKD. CDR3: CAIRQAGSSYNEQFF. The DNA read from the CDR3 is TGTGCCATCAGACAAGCGGGTAGCTCCTACAATGAG.

In the case of this clone: The DNA ends 3 residues before the CDR3 does, and the rest of the CDR3 is filled in from the germline J gene. This rearrangement joins TRBV6-2 or TRBV6-3 to TRBJ2-4; D possibly corresponds to TRBD2 (6 bases). Trimming left V 7 bases short and J 2 bases short, with 15 bases between. This CDR3 is 15 amino acids long. Germline V gives CDR1 MNHEY, CDR2 SVGEGT. The CDR3 protein is CASTPEGLPKNIQYF. The sequenced part of the CDR3 DNA is TGTGCCAGCACCCCGGAGGGACTTCCCAAAAACATT.

Concerning this clone: The CDR3 end is not reached by the read, which stops 3 residues before it; the germline J gene fills it in. This chain connects TRBV7-9 to TRBJ2-3; D might be TRBD1 or TRBD2, each matching 5 bases. CDR1 and CDR2 from the germline V gene are SEHNR and FQNEAQ (reference sequence). The CDR3 extends over 12 amino acids. Deletions cut 9 bases from V and 4 bases from J, with 11 bases between. The part of the CDR3 DNA that was read is TGTGCCAGGGCAGGGAGCTCAGATACG. It is translated as CARAGSSDT. The full CDR3 protein is CARAGSSDTQYF.